These 24 T cell receptor beta chains share one sample of origin, sequenced in a study of cytomegalovirus exposure and HLA in healthy donors. Sequencing was performed with immunoSEQ multiplex PCR; in TCRdb, only in-frame clones are kept and a portion is missing. Of tens of thousands of clones listed, approximately 95% are singletons. The material sequenced was PBMCs. Every receptor here comes from a man between 18 and 29 years old in good health and CMV-seronegative.

V usage is TRBV5-4 and J usage is TRBJ1-1, with 9 positions matching TRBD1. In germline, CDR1 is SGHNT, CDR2 YYREEE (reference sequence). The CDR3 spans 15 residues. After removal of 5 bases from V and 4 bases from J, the junction contained 9 bases not matched to a gene. CDR3 region: CASRRDTGGGTEAFF. In nucleotides, the CDR3 is TGTGCCAGCAGGCGCGATACAGGGGGCGGCACTGAAGCTTTCTTT.

The V and J genes are TRBV10-2 and TRBJ1-5; the match to TRBD1 covers 7 bases. Trimming cost V 0 bases and J 5 bases; bases outside gene matches: 4. The germline CDR1 and CDR2 sequences are WSHSY and SAAADI. The CDR3 has 15 residues. The CDR3 nucleotides are TGCGCCAGCAGTGAGTCGACAGGGACTGATCAGCCCCAGCATTTT. This translates into CASSESTGTDQPQHF.

The chain is built from TRBV7-9 and TRBJ1-3, with D maybe TRBD1 (5 bases). CDR3 length: 18 amino acids. Per germline, CDR1 SEHNR and CDR2 FQNEAQ (reference sequence). Trimming took off 1 base at V and 0 bases at J, with 16 bases between the two ends. CDR3 DNA sequence: TGTGCCAGCAGCTTAGGGGGGGTTTATGGCCTCTCTGGAAACACCATATATTTT. Amino acids: CASSLGGVYGLSGNTIYF.

This chain uses TRBV7-2 with TRBJ2-7, with TRBD2 matching over 7 bases. The CDR3 spans 13 residues. CDR1 and CDR2 (germline): SGHTA, FQGNSA. V gave up 2 bases and J gave up 12 bases; unmatched junction bases: 10. CDR3 DNA: TGTGCCAGCAGCTTAAGTACCGAGCGGGGTCCGTACTTC. Its protein is CASSLSTERGPYF.

The gene calls are TRBV19 and TRBJ2-3; a weak D match, TRBD2 (6 bases). This CDR3 is 13 amino acids long. The germline gives CDR1 LNHDA, CDR2 SQIVND (reference sequence). V was cut by 10 bases and J by 5 bases, with 16 bases left in between. The CDR3 nucleotides read TGTGCCACCTCCTACGGGGGTATAGATACGCAGTATTTT. Translated: CATSYGGIDTQYF.

This clone occurred a few times. This sequence joins TRBV5-6 and TRBJ2-7, with 8 bases that match TRBD2. After removal of 2 bases from V and 4 bases from J, the junction contained 2 bases not matched to a gene. CDR3 length equals 13 residues. Germline CDR1 reads SGHDT; CDR2 reads YYEEEE. CDR3 residues: CASSLASGYEQYF. The CDR3 region has the DNA TGTGCCAGCAGCTTAGCTAGCGGGTACGAGCAGTACTTC.

This sequence joins TRBV30 and TRBJ2-3; 7 nucleotides match TRBD2. V gave up 3 bases and J gave up 7 bases; unmatched junction bases: 4. The CDR3 is made up of 12 amino acids. Germline V gives CDR1 GTSNPN, CDR2 SVGIG (reference sequence). This chain's CDR3 is CAWSVGGNTQYF. Written as DNA, the CDR3 is TGTGCCTGGAGCGTCGGGGGGAATACGCAGTATTTT.

The J gene is TRBJ2-5, the V gene TRBV6-1; D is possibly TRBD1 (5 bases). Trimming took 6 bases from V and 2 from J, leaving 16 bases between them. The CDR3 runs 15 residues. Germline CDR1 reads MNHNS; CDR2 reads SASEGT. The CDR3 reads CASSSGNAPQETQYF. The CDR3, as DNA: TGTGCCAGCAGCTCAGGGAATGCCCCACAAGAGACCCAGTACTTC.

The gene calls are TRBV10-2 and TRBJ1-1; 8 nucleotides align to TRBD1. The CDR3 consists of 14 residues. Germline V CDR1 and CDR2: WSHSY, SAAADI. The ends lost 10 bases at V and 4 bases at J; junction bases unmatched: 11. The chain's CDR3 is CATSQGGASTEAFF. The DNA of the CDR3 is TGCGCCACGTCACAGGGGGGAGCTTCCACTGAAGCTTTCTTT.

The chain recombines TRBV19 with TRBJ2-1; no clear D gene. V was trimmed by 1 base and J by 2 bases, leaving 3 bases between them. CDR3 length: 13 amino acids. Germline V CDR1 and CDR2: LNHDA, SQIVND (reference sequence). CDR3 nucleotides: TGTGCCAGTAGTATAGGAGCCTACAATGAGCAGTTCTTC. Its translation is CASSIGAYNEQFF. Full variable domain (rest looked up from reference TRBV19 and TRBJ2-1): DGGITQSPKYLFRKEGQNVTLSCEQNLNHDAMYWYRQDPGQGLRLIYYSQIVNDFQKGDIAEGYSVSREKKESFPLTVTSAQKNPTAFYLCASSIGAYNEQFFGPGTRLTVL.

This chain links TRBV6-5 with TRBJ2-1; 11 nucleotides match TRBD1. The CDR3 runs 16 residues. V lost 2 bases to trimming and J lost 5 bases; unmatched junction nucleotides: 5. CDR1 MNHEY and CDR2 SVGAGI come from the germline V gene. The CDR3 nucleotides read TGTGCCAGCAGTTACGGACCGGGACAGGGGGACAATGAGCAGTTCTTC. This translates into CASSYGPGQGDNEQFF.

The gene calls are TRBV19 and TRBJ2-2; 8 nucleotides agree with TRBD1. The CDR3 is 15 amino acids. J gave up 4 bases and V 6 bases, and 7 bases lay outside the gene matches. Germline V gene lookup returns CDR1 LNHDA and CDR2 SQIVND (reference sequence). The chain's CDR3 is CASSITTGATGELFF. The DNA of the CDR3 is TGTGCCAGTAGCATCACGACAGGGGCCACCGGGGAGCTGTTTTTT.

The chain carries TRBV6-5 and TRBJ1-1; D gene uncertain. The germline CDR1 and CDR2 sequences are MNHEY and SVGAGI. Trimming stripped 0 bases from V and 7 bases from J, with 12 bases between. The CDR3 has 14 amino acids. This chain's CDR3 is CASSYSGQLGEAFF. Written as DNA, the CDR3 is TGTGCCAGCAGTTACTCGGGCCAGTTGGGTGAAGCTTTCTTT.

This clone appeared a single time. The chain combines TRBV28 with TRBJ1-1; D possibly corresponds to TRBD1 (5 bases). The V end was cut by 5 bases, the J end by 1 base, with 11 bases between. The germline CDR1 and CDR2 sequences are MDHEN and SYDVKM. The CDR3 loop spans 14 amino acids. The DNA for the CDR3 is TGTGCCAGCAGTGCACAAGGGGAGAACACTGAAGCTTTCTTT. It codes for CASSAQGENTEAFF.

V and J are TRBV6-5 and TRBJ2-1, with D possibly being TRBD2 (5 bases). The CDR3 runs to 14 residues. Germline V lookup: CDR1 MNHEY, CDR2 SVGAGI. V lost 0 bases to trimming and J lost 8 bases, with 11 bases between them. In DNA, the CDR3 is TGTGCCAGCAGTTACTCTCCTCGGACTCATGAGCAGTTCTTC. It is translated as CASSYSPRTHEQFF.

V is TRBV5-4 and J is TRBJ1-2, with D possibly matching TRBD1 (5 bases). This CDR3 is built from 15 residues. Germline values: CDR1 SGHNT, CDR2 YYREEE (reference sequence). The V and J ends lost 0 bases and 0 bases respectively, with 9 bases between them. The chain's CDR3 is CASSLARAANYGYTF. CDR3 in DNA: TGTGCCAGCAGCTTGGCCAGGGCAGCTAACTATGGCTACACCTTC.

This chain uses TRBV9 with TRBJ1-4, with D possibly matching TRBD1 (6 bases). CDR1 and CDR2 (germline): SGDLS, YYNGEE. This CDR3 contains 16 residues. V lost 3 bases and J lost 4, with 16 bases in between. CDR3 DNA: TGTGCCAGCAGCGCCTGGGGAGACAGGATTAATGAAAAACTGTTTTTT. It specifies CASSAWGDRINEKLFF.

CDR3: CATQRGYSEYAPLHF. The CDR3 DNA sequence: TGTGCCACCCAGAGGGGGTACAGTGAATATGCACCCCTCCACTTT. This chain connects TRBV19 to TRBJ1-6; a weak D match, TRBD1 (6 bases). Trimming cost V 10 bases and J 11 bases, with 24 bases left between them. The CDR3 has 15 amino acids. CDR1 and CDR2 from the germline V gene are LNHDA and SQIVND (reference sequence).

This chain connects TRBV7-9 to TRBJ1-6; 7 bases align to TRBD1. Germline lookup yields CDR1 SEHNR and CDR2 FQNEAQ (reference sequence). This CDR3 is 16 amino acids long. J gave up 4 bases and V 4 bases, and 7 bases lay outside the gene matches. CDR3 protein: CASSSARTGYNSPLHF. CDR3 DNA sequence: TGTGCCAGCAGCTCCGCCCGGACAGGTTATAATTCACCCCTCCACTTT. The entire variable domain, with the rest obtained from reference TRBV7-9 and TRBJ1-6, is as follows: DTGVSQNPRHKITKRGQNVTFRCDPISEHNRLYWYRQTLGQGPEFLTYFQNEAQLEKSRLLSDRFSAERPKGSFSTLEIQRTEQGDSAMYLCASSSARTGYNSPLHFGNGTRLTVT.

In this sample, this clone turned up once. The chain links TRBV28 to TRBJ1-1, with D possibly being TRBD1 (5 bases). The CDR3 consists of 14 residues. V was clipped by 5 bases and J by 8 bases, with 18 bases between them. CDR1 MDHEN and CDR2 SYDVKM come from the germline V gene. Written as DNA, the CDR3 is TGTGCCAGCAGTCCGGACGGGCGAAGGGGCGAAGCTTTCTTT. It yields the protein CASSPDGRRGEAFF.

The CDR3 spells CASSEAGQGSNTGELFF. CDR3 coding DNA: TGTGCCAGCAGTGAAGCAGGGCAGGGGTCGAACACCGGGGAGCTGTTTTTT. The V and J genes are TRBV6-1 and TRBJ2-2; D might be TRBD1 (6 bases). The germline gives CDR1 MNHNS, CDR2 SASEGT. V was clipped by 0 bases and J by 0 bases, with 11 bases between them. The CDR3 consists of 17 residues.

The J gene is TRBJ1-1, the V gene TRBV6-5; TRBD1 is a possible D gene (6 bases). Germline loops: CDR1 MNHEY, CDR2 SVGAGI. V lost 2 bases to trimming and J lost 4 bases, with 14 bases between them. This CDR3 is 15 amino acids long. The CDR3 region has the DNA TGTGCCAGCAGTTACATCGGGGGGGCCATCACTGAAGCTTTCTTT. Its translation is CASSYIGGAITEAFF.

The rearrangement uses TRBV7-3 and TRBJ2-3; 8 nucleotides line up with TRBD2. The CDR3 totals 16 residues. The ends lost 2 bases at V and 2 bases at J; junction bases unmatched: 6. Germline CDR1 SGHTA, CDR2 FQGTGA. As DNA, the CDR3 is TGTGCCAGCAGCTTAGCGGGGGGCCCCAACACAGATACGCAGTATTTT. Translation: CASSLAGGPNTDTQYF.

The chain combines TRBV15 with TRBJ1-5; D is ambiguous. This CDR3 has 17 amino acids. Trimming cost V 1 base and J 0 bases, with 13 bases left between them. Germline V gene lookup returns CDR1 LNHNV and CDR2 YYDKDF (reference sequence). The CDR3 reads CATSRVGVSHSNQPQHF. In nucleotides, the CDR3 is TGTGCCACCAGCAGAGTCGGGGTATCGCATAGCAATCAGCCCCAGCATTTT. Supplemented by reference TRBV15 and TRBJ1-5, the full variable domain reads DAMVIQNPRYQVTQFGKPVTLSCSQTLNHNVMYWYQQKSSQAPKLLFHYYDKDFNNEADTPDNFQSRRPNTSFCFLDIRSPGLGDTAMYLCATSRVGVSHSNQPQHFGDGTRLSIL.